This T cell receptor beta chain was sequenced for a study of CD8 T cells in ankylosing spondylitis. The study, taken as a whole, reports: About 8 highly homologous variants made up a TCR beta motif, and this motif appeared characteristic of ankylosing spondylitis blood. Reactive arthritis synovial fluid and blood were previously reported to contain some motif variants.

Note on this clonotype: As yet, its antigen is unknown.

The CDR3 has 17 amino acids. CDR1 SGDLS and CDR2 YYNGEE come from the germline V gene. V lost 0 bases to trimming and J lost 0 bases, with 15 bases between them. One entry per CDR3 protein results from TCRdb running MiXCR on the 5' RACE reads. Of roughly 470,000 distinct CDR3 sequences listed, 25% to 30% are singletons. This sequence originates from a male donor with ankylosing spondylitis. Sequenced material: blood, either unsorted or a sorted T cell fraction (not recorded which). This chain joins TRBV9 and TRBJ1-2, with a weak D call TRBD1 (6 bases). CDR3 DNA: TGTGCCAGCAGCGTAGACCCCCGGGGGCTCACTAACTATGGCTACACCTTC. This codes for CASSVDPRGLTNYGYTF.